This T cell receptor beta chain comes out of a study of blood T cell repertoires in COVID-19. Across the whole study: Sites across the United States, Italy and Spain contributed samples from acute and convalescent COVID-19. T cells, B-cell-depleted T cells, or PBMCs supplied cDNA or gDNA.

Under the authors' procedure: Estimation of nucleated cell counts relied on the amplification of reference gene primers. Sequenced by immunoSEQ multiplex PCR; TCRdb stores in-frame clones only, minus some. V, J and clone size are taken as reported in that table, and D and trimming were inferred from the DNA itself. Counted here are hundreds of thousands of clones, around 90% occurring once; the ten biggest clones make up over 8%. V gave up 1 base and J gave up 0 bases, with 12 bases separating them. This CDR3 is built from 16 residues. Germline V gives CDR1 LGHNA, CDR2 YSLEER. The rearrangement links TRBV4-3 to TRBJ1-1; the D gene is possibly TRBD1 (5 bases). This sequence was found in a man aged 18 to 30 with active or convalescent COVID-19. The sample consisted of peripheral blood. The CDR3 coding sequence is TGCGCCAGCAGCCAAGCAGGGTTTCACATGAACACTGAAGCTTTCTTT. Amino acid sequence: CASSQAGFHMNTEAFF.